This entry lists 14 T cell receptor beta chains sequenced from one sample in a study of blood T cell repertoires in COVID-19 (TCRdb year 2020). Receptor amplification or capture employed the immunoSEQ multiplex PCR assay. The source is immuneACCESS, and TCRdb retained only in-frame sequences with V and J called. Part of the clones is not carried over; for the studies checked, unresolved V genes explain less than half of this, and the remainder is unexplained. The sample table shows some 50,000 clones, and 77% are seen once. The leading ten clones occupy about 20% of the sample. The specimen was peripheral blood. The receptor source for this set is a human donor with active or convalescent COVID-19. The donor label of this sample is uncertain.

J is TRBJ1-6 and V is TRBV3-1 (or the pseudogene TRBV3-2); a possible D gene is TRBD1 (6 bases). V lost 1 base and J lost 6, with 7 bases in between. The CDR3 runs to 14 residues. Germline lookup yields CDR1 LGHDT and CDR2 YNNKEL (reference sequence). In DNA form, the CDR3 reads TGTGCCAGCAGCCAAGGGGGGCCTAATTCACCCCTCCACTTT. Amino acid sequence: CASSQGGPNSPLHF.

A note on this clone: Other DNA sequences in the same sample also yield this CDR3. This chain links TRBV12-3 or TRBV12-4 with TRBJ1-2; 8 bases match TRBD1. The trim removed 6 bases at V and 4 bases at J, leaving 4 bases unmatched. CDR3 length: 13 residues. The CDR3: CASSRGQGYGYTF. The CDR3 nucleotides read TGTGCCAGCAGCCGTGGACAGGGCTATGGCTACACCTTC.

The CDR3, as DNA: TGTGCCAGTAGTATAGTCAGGGATAGCAATCAGCCCCAGCATTTT. This translates into CASSIVRDSNQPQHF. The chain is built from TRBV19 and TRBJ1-5; perhaps TRBD1 as D (5 bases). Trimming removed 1 base from V and 0 bases from J, with 7 bases in between. CDR3 length equals 15 residues. The germline V gene has CDR1 LNHDA and CDR2 SQIVND (reference sequence).

The rearrangement links TRBV4-1 to TRBJ2-1, with 12 bases matching TRBD2. V was pared by 4 bases and J by 8 bases, with 9 bases of the junction left unmatched. Germline values: CDR1 MGHRA, CDR2 YSYEKL. The CDR3 runs to 16 residues. The CDR3 here is CASSRTTSGSRDEQFF. The CDR3 DNA sequence: TGCGCCAGCAGCCGCACGACTAGCGGGAGTAGGGATGAGCAGTTCTTC.

The chain combines TRBV10-3 with TRBJ2-1; 10 bases align to TRBD1. CDR3 length: 15 amino acids. CDR1 and CDR2 (germline): ENHRY, SYGVKD. V lost 3 bases to trimming and J lost 3 bases; unmatched junction nucleotides: 2. CDR3 sequence reads: CAISERTGGYNEQFF. Written as DNA, the CDR3 is TGTGCCATCAGTGAAAGGACAGGGGGCTACAATGAGCAGTTCTTC.

In its sample, this clone was seen once. This CDR3 is also generated by other DNA sequences in the sample. The rearrangement joins TRBV6-1 to TRBJ2-7; tentative D call: TRBD1 (5 bases). The CDR3 totals 16 residues. Germline V gene sequence: CDR1 MNHNS, CDR2 SASEGT. The germline V and J ends were trimmed by 1 base and 3 bases, with 16 bases remaining between them. CDR3 amino acids: CASSEDGQGLIYEQYF. CDR3 in DNA: TGTGCCAGCAGTGAAGACGGTCAGGGCCTAATCTACGAGCAGTACTTC.

The chain carries TRBV19 and TRBJ1-3; D unclear. This CDR3 contains 14 residues. The ends were cut back, 3 bases at V and 2 bases at J, with 8 bases in the middle. Germline V CDR1 and CDR2: LNHDA, SQIVND (reference sequence). The DNA of the CDR3 is TGTGCCAGTAGTATCACGGCGGCTGGAAACACCATATATTTT. The encoded protein is CASSITAAGNTIYF.

V gene TRBV6-5 combines with J gene TRBJ2-7; 9 bases match TRBD1. The trim removed 6 bases at V and 1 base at J, leaving 7 bases unmatched. The CDR3 runs 15 residues. The germline gives CDR1 MNHEY, CDR2 SVGAGI. CDR3: CASSGGQGLSYEQYF. The CDR3 bases are TGTGCCAGCAGCGGGGGACAGGGCCTTTCCTACGAGCAGTACTTC.

This clone was observed a few times. The chain uses TRBV7-9 and TRBJ2-4, with 12 bases aligning to TRBD2. The V segment lost 0 bases and the J segment 6 bases; nucleotides outside the gene matches: 0. The CDR3 covers 15 residues. Germline CDR1 and CDR2: SEHNR and FQNEAQ (reference sequence). CDR3 loop: CASSLAGLAGNIQYF. For the CDR3, the DNA is TGTGCCAGCAGCTTAGCGGGACTAGCGGGAAACATTCAGTACTTC. The whole variable domain, remainder taken from reference TRBV7-9 and TRBJ2-4, is DTGVSQNPRHKITKRGQNVTFRCDPISEHNRLYWYRQTLGQGPEFLTYFQNEAQLEKSRLLSDRFSAERPKGSFSTLEIQRTEQGDSAMYLCASSLAGLAGNIQYFGAGTRLSVL.

The chain has TRBV13 and TRBJ2-2; 14 bases map to TRBD2. This CDR3 region has 19 residues. The trim removed 6 bases at V and 3 bases at J, leaving 12 bases unmatched. The germline CDR1 and CDR2 sequences are PRHDT and FYEKMQ (reference sequence). This CDR3 reads CASRGFGTSGSKDTGELFF. CDR3 nucleotide sequence: TGTGCCAGCAGAGGTTTTGGGACTAGCGGGAGTAAGGACACCGGGGAGCTGTTTTTT.

This sequence joins TRBV11-3 and TRBJ2-7, with 7 bases aligning to TRBD2. The CDR3 is 16 residues long. J lost 0 bases, V lost 0 bases, and 5 bases had no gene match. The germline gives CDR1 SGHNT, CDR2 YENEEA. CDR3 amino acids: CASSLDLGGGSYEQYF. Here the CDR3 DNA reads TGTGCCAGCAGCTTAGATCTTGGCGGGGGCTCCTACGAGCAGTACTTC. Together with reference TRBV11-3 and TRBJ2-7, the CDR3 gives the full variable domain: EAGVVQSPRYKIIEKKQPVAFWCNPISGHNTLYWYLQNLGQGPELLIRYENEEAVDDSQLPKDRFSAERLKGVDSTLKIQPAELGDSAVYLCASSLDLGGGSYEQYFGPGTRLTVT.

The chain recombines TRBV6-5 with TRBJ2-7; TRBD1 agrees at 8 bases. The length of the CDR3 is 14 residues. V lost 7 bases and J lost 3; bases outside the gene matches: 8. Germline CDR1 is MNHEY and CDR2 is SVGAGI. In DNA form, the CDR3 reads TGTGCCAGCAACGGGGGCAGGGGGCTCTACGAGCAGTACTTC. This translates into CASNGGRGLYEQYF.

This clone was picked up a small number of times. The chain couples TRBV29-1 to TRBJ1-5; the match to TRBD1 covers 7 bases. Germline trimming cut 5 bases from V and 4 bases from J; bases unmatched to any gene: 5. Per germline, CDR1 SQVTM and CDR2 ANQGSEA. The CDR3 is made up of 13 amino acids. The CDR3 coding sequence is TGCAGCGTTAGGGACAGCGATAATCAGCCCCAGCATTTT. Its translation is CSVRDSDNQPQHF.

This chain connects TRBV4-1 to TRBJ1-5; D may be TRBD1 (6 bases). Germline V CDR1 and CDR2: MGHRA, YSYEKL. The V end lost 5 bases, the J end lost 4 bases, and 9 bases lay between the germline ends. The CDR3 contains 13 residues. CDR3 loop: CASSGQGNQPQHF. CDR3 nucleotides: TGCGCCAGCAGCGGGCAGGGGAATCAGCCCCAGCATTTT.